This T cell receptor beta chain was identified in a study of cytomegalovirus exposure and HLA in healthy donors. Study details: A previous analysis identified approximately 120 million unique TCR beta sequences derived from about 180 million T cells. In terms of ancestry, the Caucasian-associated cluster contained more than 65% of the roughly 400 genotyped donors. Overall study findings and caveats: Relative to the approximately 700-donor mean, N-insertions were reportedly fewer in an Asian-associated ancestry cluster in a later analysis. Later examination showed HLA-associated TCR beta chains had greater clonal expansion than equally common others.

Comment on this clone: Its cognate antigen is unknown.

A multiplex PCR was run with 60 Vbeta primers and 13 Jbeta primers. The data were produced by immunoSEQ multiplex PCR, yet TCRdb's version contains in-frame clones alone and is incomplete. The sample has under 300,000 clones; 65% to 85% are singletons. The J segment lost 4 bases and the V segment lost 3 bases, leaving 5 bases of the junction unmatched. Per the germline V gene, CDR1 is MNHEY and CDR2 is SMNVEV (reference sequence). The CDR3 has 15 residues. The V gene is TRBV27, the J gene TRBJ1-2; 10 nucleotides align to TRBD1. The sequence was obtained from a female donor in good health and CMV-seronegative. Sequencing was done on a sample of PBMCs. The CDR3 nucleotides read TGTGCCAGCAGTTTCCGGACAGGGGGTCTCTATGGCTACACCTTC. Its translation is CASSFRTGGLYGYTF.